The 16 T cell receptor beta chains below all came from one sample that was sequenced in a study of blood T cell repertoires in COVID-19. Profiling relied on immunoSEQ multiplex PCR, and the TCRdb table lists in-frame clones only, not all of them. This table holds about 220,000 clones, more than 75% found once. The sample taken for sequencing was peripheral blood. The receptors were gathered from a man in his fifties or sixties who had recovered from COVID-19.

The chain carries TRBV18 and TRBJ2-6, with TRBD2 matching 8 bases. V was pared by 0 bases and J by 0 bases, with 10 bases of the junction left unmatched. The CDR3 is 20 amino acids. Germline loops: CDR1 KGHSH, CDR2 LQKENI. CDR3 bases: TGTGCCAGCTCACCACCAAACGGGGGGGTCCTGAGCTCTGGGGCCAACGTCCTGACTTTC. Translation: CASSPPNGGVLSSGANVLTF.

The rearrangement uses TRBV19 and TRBJ1-1; 11 bases fit TRBD1. Germline assignment: CDR1 LNHDA and CDR2 SQIVND (reference sequence). V trimming: 10 bases; J trimming: 1 base; junction bases outside the gene matches: 11. This CDR3 contains 16 residues. CDR3 region: CATRGGQGAGNTEAFF. The CDR3 DNA sequence: TGTGCCACTAGAGGCGGACAGGGGGCAGGGAACACTGAAGCTTTCTTT.

The chain carries TRBV29-1 and TRBJ2-7, with D possibly TRBD1 on 5 matching bases. V was clipped by 4 bases and J by 6 bases, with 25 bases between them. Germline lookup yields CDR1 SQVTM and CDR2 ANQGSEA. This CDR3 comprises 16 residues. This CDR3 reads CSVAVRAQRAPSEQYF. In DNA form, the CDR3 reads TGCAGCGTTGCCGTCAGGGCGCAGAGAGCCCCCTCCGAGCAGTACTTC.

The chain links TRBV28 to TRBJ1-2; D is unresolved. The CDR3 totals 14 residues. The V end was cut by 7 bases, the J end by 8 bases, with 20 bases between. Germline CDR1 MDHEN, CDR2 SYDVKM. CDR3 residues: CASKDASLLVGYTF. The CDR3 DNA reads TGTGCCAGCAAGGATGCCAGTTTGCTAGTCGGCTACACCTTC.

The chain has TRBV4-1 and TRBJ2-1, with D perhaps matching TRBD2 (5 bases). The CDR3 contains 16 residues. V gave up 4 bases and J gave up 0 bases, with 13 bases separating them. Germline V gene sequence: CDR1 MGHRA, CDR2 YSYEKL. Written as DNA, the CDR3 is TGCGCCAGCAGCCGCGGACTGAAGAGCTCCTACAATGAGCAGTTCTTC. Its protein is CASSRGLKSSYNEQFF.

This clone was counted only a few times. The rearrangement uses TRBV7-9 and TRBJ1-2; 7 nucleotides line up with TRBD1. Trimming took 5 bases from V and 8 from J; bases not matched to a gene: 5. The germline V gene has CDR1 SEHNR and CDR2 FQNEAQ (reference sequence). This CDR3 is built from 12 residues. The CDR3 sequence: CASSVNRGGYTF. The CDR3 DNA sequence: TGTGCCAGCAGCGTCAACAGGGGAGGCTACACCTTC.

V gene TRBV5-1 combines with J gene TRBJ1-2; TRBD1 is a possible D gene (5 bases). This CDR3 contains 11 residues. Trimming left V 2 bases short and J 7 bases short, with 6 bases between. Germline-derived CDR1 and CDR2 are SGHRS and YFSETQ. CDR3 sequence reads: CASSFGGGYTF. CDR3 DNA: TGCGCCAGCAGCTTCGGGGGTGGCTACACCTTC. The complete variable domain, with remaining parts taken from reference TRBV5-1 and TRBJ1-2, reads KAGVTQTPRYLIKTRGQQVTLSCSPISGHRSVSWYQQTPGQGLQFLFEYFSETQRNKGNFPGRFSGRQFSNSRSEMNVSTLELGDSALYLCASSFGGGYTFGSGTRLTVV.

The chain carries TRBV7-9 and TRBJ1-2; no clear D. Germline CDR1 reads SEHNR; CDR2 reads FQNEAQ (reference sequence). With 2 bases removed from V and 1 base from J, the gap between germline ends came to 8 bases. The length of the CDR3 is 14 residues. CDR3 in amino acids: CASSLLRDNYGYTF. CDR3 DNA: TGTGCCAGCAGCTTATTGCGGGATAACTATGGCTACACCTTC.

The gene calls are TRBV28 and TRBJ2-7, with 7 bases lining up with TRBD2. V was pared by 6 bases and J by 2 bases, with 10 bases of the junction left unmatched. The CDR3 has 15 residues. Germline CDR1 MDHEN, CDR2 SYDVKM. The CDR3 bases are TGTGCCAGCAGGGTCGGGGCGGGAGAAGCCTACGAGCAGTACTTC. This encodes CASRVGAGEAYEQYF.

This sequence joins TRBV19 and TRBJ2-2, with a tentative D call TRBD2 (5 bases). CDR1 and CDR2 (germline): LNHDA, SQIVND (reference sequence). The CDR3 is made up of 14 amino acids. Trimming cost V 10 bases and J 7 bases, with 19 bases left between them. The CDR3 here is CATRSRGLGGELFF. The CDR3 DNA reads TGTGCCACCCGAAGCCGGGGTTTAGGCGGGGAGCTGTTTTTT. Complete variable domain (other parts from reference TRBV19 and TRBJ2-2): DGGITQSPKYLFRKEGQNVTLSCEQNLNHDAMYWYRQDPGQGLRLIYYSQIVNDFQKGDIAEGYSVSREKKESFPLTVTSAQKNPTAFYLCATRSRGLGGELFFGEGSRLTVL.

In DNA form, the CDR3 reads TGTGCCAGCTCACCGAGACAGCTTAGTCCGGGACAGGGAACTGTGATCACTGAAGCTTTCTTT. It translates to CASSPRQLSPGQGTVITEAFF. The chain links TRBV18 to TRBJ1-1, with 9 positions matching TRBD1. Germline lookup yields CDR1 KGHSH and CDR2 LQKENI. The CDR3 has 21 residues. V gave up 3 bases and J gave up 4 bases; unmatched junction bases: 24.

This clone has just a few counts. The genes are TRBV28 and TRBJ2-7; the match to TRBD2 covers 7 bases. Germline V CDR1 and CDR2: MDHEN, SYDVKM. Trimming at V came to 4 bases and at J to 4 bases, leaving 1 base not matched to a gene. This CDR3 is built from 12 residues. The CDR3 bases are TGTGCCAGCAGTTACGGGAGGTACGAGCAGTACTTC. It encodes CASSYGRYEQYF. The whole variable domain, remainder taken from reference TRBV28 and TRBJ2-7, is DVKVTQSSRYLVKRTGEKVFLECVQDMDHENMFWYRQDPGLGLRLIYFSYDVKMKEKGDIPEGYSVSREKKERFSLILESASTNQTSMYLCASSYGRYEQYFGPGTRLTVT.

The chain couples TRBV19 to TRBJ2-2; possibly TRBD1 for D (5 bases). V gave up 5 bases and J gave up 4 bases, with 14 bases separating them. The CDR3 is 15 residues long. Germline CDR1 and CDR2: LNHDA and SQIVND (reference sequence). CDR3 sequence (DNA): TGTGCCAGTAGTCCAGACAGCAGCCTCACCGGGGAGCTGTTTTTT. It is translated as CASSPDSSLTGELFF.

This chain uses TRBV6-4 with TRBJ2-2; 9 nucleotides line up with TRBD1. The length of the CDR3 is 17 residues. CDR1 MRHNA and CDR2 SNTAGT come from the germline V gene. With V trimmed by 6 bases and J by 4 bases, 12 bases remained unmatched. CDR3 in DNA: TGTGCCAGCAGCCCTACTACAGGGGGCGCCGGCACCGGGGAGCTGTTTTTT. Protein: CASSPTTGGAGTGELFF.

The rearrangement uses TRBV6-5 and TRBJ2-7, with TRBD1 matching over 8 bases. J gave up 9 bases and V 0 bases, and 13 bases lay outside the gene matches. Per germline, CDR1 MNHEY and CDR2 SVGAGI. The CDR3 has 16 amino acids. The CDR3 sequence is CASSYSRSRQGLTQYF. For the CDR3, the DNA is TGTGCCAGCAGTTACTCGCGCTCCAGACAGGGGCTTACGCAGTACTTC.

This clone was seen a single time. V usage is TRBV19 and J usage is TRBJ2-1, with unresolved D. Trimming removed 1 base at V and 9 bases at J, with 10 bases between. Germline V lookup: CDR1 LNHDA, CDR2 SQIVND (reference sequence). The CDR3 contains 13 residues. DNA for the CDR3: TGTGCCAGTAGTATAGTTCGCGGCACTGAGCAGTTCTTC. The encoded protein is CASSIVRGTEQFF.